Shown below are 2 T cell receptor beta chains from a single sample sequenced in a study of blood T cell repertoires in COVID-19. The assay was immunoSEQ multiplex PCR, and TCRdb's table has in-frame clones only and misses some. In the table there are some 130,000 clones, less than 90% of which are singletons. Specimen: peripheral blood. All receptors derive from a man between 65 and 80 years old with acute or convalescent COVID-19.

This clone has just a few counts. The V gene is TRBV7-9, the J gene TRBJ1-2, with D possibly matching TRBD1 (5 bases). Germline values: CDR1 SEHNR, CDR2 FQNEAQ (reference sequence). The CDR3 length is 13 residues. V lost 5 bases, J lost 4 bases, and 11 bases lay in between. In DNA form, the CDR3 reads TGTGCCAGCAGCCAACACGGGGGCTATGGCTACACCTTC. Translated: CASSQHGGYGYTF.

J is TRBJ1-6 and V is TRBV30, with a possible D match to TRBD1 (6 bases). V was trimmed by 4 bases and J by 10 bases, leaving 20 bases between them. CDR3 length equals 15 residues. Germline lookup yields CDR1 GTSNPN and CDR2 SVGIG (reference sequence). This CDR3 reads CAWTLLQGSRSPLHF. Here the CDR3 DNA reads TGTGCCTGGACCCTCCTACAGGGATCCAGGTCACCCCTCCACTTT.